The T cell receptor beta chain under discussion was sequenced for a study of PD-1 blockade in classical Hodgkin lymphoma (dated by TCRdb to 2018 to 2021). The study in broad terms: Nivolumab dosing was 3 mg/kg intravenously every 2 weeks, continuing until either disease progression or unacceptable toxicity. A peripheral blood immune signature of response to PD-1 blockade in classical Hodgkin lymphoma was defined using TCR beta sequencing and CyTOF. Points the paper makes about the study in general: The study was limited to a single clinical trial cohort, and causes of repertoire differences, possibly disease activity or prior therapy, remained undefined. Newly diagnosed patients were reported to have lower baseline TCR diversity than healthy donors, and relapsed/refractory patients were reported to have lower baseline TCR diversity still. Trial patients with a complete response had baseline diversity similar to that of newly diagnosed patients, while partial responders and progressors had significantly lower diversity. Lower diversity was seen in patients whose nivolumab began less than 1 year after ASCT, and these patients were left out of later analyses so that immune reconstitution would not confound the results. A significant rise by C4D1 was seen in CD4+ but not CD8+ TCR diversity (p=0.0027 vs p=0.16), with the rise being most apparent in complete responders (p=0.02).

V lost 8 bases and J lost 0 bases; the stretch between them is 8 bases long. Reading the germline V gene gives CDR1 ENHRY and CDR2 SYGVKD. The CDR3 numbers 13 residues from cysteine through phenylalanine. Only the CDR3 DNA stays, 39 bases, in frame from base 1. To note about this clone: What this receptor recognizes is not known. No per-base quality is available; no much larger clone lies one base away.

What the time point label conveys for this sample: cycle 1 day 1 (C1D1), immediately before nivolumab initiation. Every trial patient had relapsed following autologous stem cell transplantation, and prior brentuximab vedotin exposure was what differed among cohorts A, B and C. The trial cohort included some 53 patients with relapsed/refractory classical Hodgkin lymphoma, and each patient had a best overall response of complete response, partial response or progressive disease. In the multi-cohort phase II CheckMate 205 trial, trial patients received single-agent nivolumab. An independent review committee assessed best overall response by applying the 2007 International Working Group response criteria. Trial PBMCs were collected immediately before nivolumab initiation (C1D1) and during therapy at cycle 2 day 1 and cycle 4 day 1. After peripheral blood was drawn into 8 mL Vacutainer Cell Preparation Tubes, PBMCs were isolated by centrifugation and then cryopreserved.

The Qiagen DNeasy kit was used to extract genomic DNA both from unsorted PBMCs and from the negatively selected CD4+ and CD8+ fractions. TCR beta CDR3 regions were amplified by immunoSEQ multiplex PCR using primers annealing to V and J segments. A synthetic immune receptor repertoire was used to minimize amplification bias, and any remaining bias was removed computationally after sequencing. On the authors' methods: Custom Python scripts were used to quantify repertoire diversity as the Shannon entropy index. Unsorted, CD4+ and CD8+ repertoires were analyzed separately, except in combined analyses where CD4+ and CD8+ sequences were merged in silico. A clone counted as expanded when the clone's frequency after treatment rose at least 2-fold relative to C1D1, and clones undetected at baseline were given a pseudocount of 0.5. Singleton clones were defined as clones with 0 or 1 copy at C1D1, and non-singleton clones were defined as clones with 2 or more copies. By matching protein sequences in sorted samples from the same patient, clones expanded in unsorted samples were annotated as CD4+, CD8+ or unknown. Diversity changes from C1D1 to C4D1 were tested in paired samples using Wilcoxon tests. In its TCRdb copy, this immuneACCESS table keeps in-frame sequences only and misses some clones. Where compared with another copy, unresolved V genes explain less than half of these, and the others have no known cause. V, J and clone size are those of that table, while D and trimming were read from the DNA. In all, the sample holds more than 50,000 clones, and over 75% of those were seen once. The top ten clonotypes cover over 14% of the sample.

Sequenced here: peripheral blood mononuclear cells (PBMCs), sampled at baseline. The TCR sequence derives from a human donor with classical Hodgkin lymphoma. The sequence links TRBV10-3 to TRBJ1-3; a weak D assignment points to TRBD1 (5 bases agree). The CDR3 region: CAIGTHSGNTIYF. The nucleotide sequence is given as TGTGCCATCGGGACTCACTCTGGAAACACCATATATTTT.